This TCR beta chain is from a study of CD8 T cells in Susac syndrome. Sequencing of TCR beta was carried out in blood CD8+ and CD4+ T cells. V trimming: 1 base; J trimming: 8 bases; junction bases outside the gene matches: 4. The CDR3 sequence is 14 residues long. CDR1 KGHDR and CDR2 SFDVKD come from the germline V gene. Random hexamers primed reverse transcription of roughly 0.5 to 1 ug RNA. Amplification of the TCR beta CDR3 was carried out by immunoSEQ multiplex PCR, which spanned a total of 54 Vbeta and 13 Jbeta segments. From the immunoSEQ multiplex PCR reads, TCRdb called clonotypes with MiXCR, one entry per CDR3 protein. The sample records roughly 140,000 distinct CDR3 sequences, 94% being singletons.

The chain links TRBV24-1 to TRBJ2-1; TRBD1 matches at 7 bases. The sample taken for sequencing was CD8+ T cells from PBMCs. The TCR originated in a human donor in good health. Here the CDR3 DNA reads TGTGCCACCAGTGATTTTACCGACAGGGATGAGCAGTTCTTC. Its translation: CATSDFTDRDEQFF.